Detailed here is one T cell receptor beta chain. This record belongs to a study of blood T cell repertoires in COVID-19. The overall study: In each case, the material was cDNA or gDNA derived from T cells, B-cell-depleted T cells, or PBMCs.

Donors in Cohort 3 counted as recovered after two negative PCRs, clearance, or symptom resolution. In the original analysis: Counts of nucleated cells, estimated from reference gene primer amplification, were obtained. Assay: immunoSEQ multiplex PCR; the TCRdb copy retains only in-frame clones and omits some. V, J and clone size are those of that table, while D and trimming were read from the DNA. This sample yields a few hundred thousand clones, of which less than 90% are seen a single time; 6.8% belongs to the top ten. The CDR3 runs 13 residues. The germline V gene encodes CDR1 SGHTA and CDR2 FQGTGA. V shed 0 bases and J shed 3 bases, with 6 bases lying between them.

The sequence came from a middle-aged woman who had recovered from COVID-19. The chain uses TRBV7-3 and TRBJ2-7; D is unresolved. Sequenced sample: PBMCs or T cells enriched from blood (not recorded which). CDR3 protein: CASSLTADYEQYF. CDR3 DNA sequence: TGTGCCAGCAGCTTAACGGCAGACTACGAGCAGTACTTC.